This entry is about one TCR beta chain. As yet, its antigen is unknown. This record comes from a study of cytomegalovirus exposure and HLA in healthy donors. Overall study results and limits: Usually a TCR sequence was rare, but some public TCRs were found in many donors. A later analysis found common viral pathogens apparently linked to several of the most significant clusters.

CDR3 size: 13 residues. With 2 bases removed from V and 8 bases from J, the gap between germline ends came to 10 bases. Germline CDR1 is LGHNA and CDR2 is YNFKEQ. In the PCR, 60 Vbeta and 13 Jbeta primers were used. Sequenced by immunoSEQ multiplex PCR; TCRdb stores in-frame clones only, minus some. Here the sample spans 190,000 or so clones, approximately 85% being singletons. V is TRBV4-2 and J is TRBJ1-5; D remains unclear. This TCR was sampled from a girl between 10 and 17 years old in good health and CMV-seropositive. The sequenced sample was PBMCs. The CDR3 region is CASSQLGSEPQHF. DNA of the CDR3: TGTGCCAGCAGCCAATTGGGCTCCGAGCCCCAGCATTTT.